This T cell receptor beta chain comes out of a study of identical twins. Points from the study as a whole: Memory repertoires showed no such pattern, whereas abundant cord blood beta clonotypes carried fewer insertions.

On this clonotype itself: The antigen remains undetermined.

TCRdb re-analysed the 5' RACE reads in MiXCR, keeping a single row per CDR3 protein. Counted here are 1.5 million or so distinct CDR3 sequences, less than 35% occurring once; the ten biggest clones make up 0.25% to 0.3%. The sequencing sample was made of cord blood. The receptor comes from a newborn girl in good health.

CDR3 DNA: TGTGCCAGCAGCTTCGACCGCAATGAGCAGTTCTTC. Translating gives CASSFDRNEQFF. This chain links TRBV7-9 with TRBJ2-1, with D unclear. Trimming shortened V by 3 bases and J by 6 bases, and 6 bases separated the two germline ends. This CDR3 spans 12 amino acids. In germline, CDR1 is SEHNR, CDR2 FQNEAQ (reference sequence).